The clone carrying this T cell receptor (beta chain) occurred a few times. The antigen remains undetermined. This CDR3 region has 12 residues. Germline CDR1 GTSNPN, CDR2 SVGIG (reference sequence). Germline trimming cut 5 bases from V and 10 bases from J; bases unmatched to any gene: 11. The data were taken from a study of CD8 T cells in ankylosing spondylitis. The study's findings and limits: Made up of under 10 highly homologous variants, a TCR beta motif appeared characteristic of ankylosing spondylitis blood.

TCRdb passed the 5' RACE reads through MiXCR, listing each CDR3 protein once. This sample has fewer than 550,000 distinct CDR3 sequences, with roughly 5.2% found just once. The clonotype was recovered from a male donor with ankylosing spondylitis. This rearrangement joins TRBV30 to TRBJ2-7, with TRBD2 matching over 7 bases. Sequenced sample: blood, either unsorted or a sorted T cell fraction (not recorded which). The CDR3 nucleotides are TGTGCCTGGGGCAGAACTAGCGAGAGACAGTACTTC. Amino acid sequence: CAWGRTSERQYF. Together with reference TRBV30 and TRBJ2-7, the CDR3 gives the full variable domain: SQTIHQWPATLVQPVGSPLSLECTVEGTSNPNLYWYRQAAGRGLQLLFYSVGIGQISSEVPQNLSASRPQDRQFILSSKKLLLSDSGFYLCAWGRTSERQYFGPGTRLTVT.